A selection of T cell receptor beta chains follows, all from one sample in a study of identical twins. MiXCR, run by TCRdb on the 5' RACE reads, gives a single entry per CDR3 protein. Of 650,000 to 800,000 distinct CDR3 sequences detected, 8.5% to 9% appear once; the ten largest clones hold more than 0.75%. The data also belong to a second study, concerning yellow fever vaccine responses in identical twins.

Sample: PBMCs. Every receptor here comes from a woman under 30 in good health. Both conserved end residues are part of each CDR3. A D gene is named only where the DNA matches it firmly. Clone size is not always given. Where it is, it says once, few, many or a class for expanded clones.

V	D	J	size	DNA	CDR3
TRBV11-2	TRBD1	TRBJ2-2	few	TGTGCCAGCAGCTCCGACAGGGTAACAGACACCGGGGAGCTGTTTTTT	CASSSDRVTDTGELFF
TRBV7-2	-	TRBJ2-6	many	TGTGCCAGCAGCTCTACTGTTACAGGGTCCGGGGCCAACGTCCTGACTTTC	CASSSTVTGSGANVLTF
TRBV28	-	TRBJ2-7	-	TGTGCCAGCAGTTTAGACGGGATTGGCGAGCAGTACTTC	CASSLDGIGEQYF
TRBV6-1	-	TRBJ1-2	-	TGTGCCAGCAGTGAACAGAACTATGGCTACACCTTC	CASSEQNYGYTF
TRBV3-1	TRBD2	TRBJ2-3	many	TGTGCCAGCAGCCAGGAAGCGGGAGAAGATACGCAGTATTTT	CASSQEAGEDTQYF
TRBV3-1	TRBD1	TRBJ2-1	few	TGTGCCAGCAGCCAGGGGACAGGGCATGAGCAGTTCTTC	CASSQGTGHEQFF
TRBV28	TRBD2	TRBJ2-1	few	TGTGCCAGCGAGAGGTCCCTAGCGGGGGAGAACAATGAGCAGTTCTTC	CASERSLAGENNEQFF
TRBV11-1	-	TRBJ2-3	few	TGTGCCAGCAGCTCCACCAAGGGGCTAGCGAACCCTAGCACAGATACGCAGTATTTT	CASSSTKGLANPSTDTQYF
TRBV24-1	-	TRBJ1-2	few	TGTGCCACCAGGGCCACAGGGACACTCTATGGCTACACCTTC	CATRATGTLYGYTF
TRBV28	TRBD2	TRBJ2-7	few	TGTGCCAGCAGATCTAGCGGGAGGGCCCCCTACGAGCAGTACTTC	CASRSSGRAPYEQYF